Presented here are 25 T cell receptor beta chains from one specimen sequenced in a study of blood T cell repertoires in COVID-19. Repertoires were generated with immunoSEQ multiplex PCR, while TCRdb's copy carries only in-frame clones and drops some. The sample includes about 140,000 clones, 65% to 85% of them seen just once. Specimen: peripheral blood. The receptors here all came from a man aged 25 to 40 with COVID-19, enrolled during active disease.

This clone was counted a few times. The chain has TRBV2 and TRBJ1-5; D is undetermined. Germline V CDR1 and CDR2: SNHLY, FYNNEI. With 2 bases removed from V and 2 bases from J, the gap between germline ends came to 7 bases. The CDR3 runs 14 residues. Here the CDR3 reads CASSELGGNQPQHF. The DNA of the CDR3 is TGTGCCAGCAGTGAACTCGGGGGCAATCAGCCCCAGCATTTT.

This sequence joins TRBV9 and TRBJ2-1; a weak D match, TRBD2 (5 bases). This CDR3 is 13 amino acids long. Trimming removed 6 bases from V and 10 bases from J, with 17 bases in between. The germline CDR1 and CDR2 sequences are SGDLS and YYNGEE. CDR3 DNA: TGTGCCAGCACCCCTCCCTCCAGCGGCGAGCAGTTCTTC. It yields the protein CASTPPSSGEQFF.

V usage is TRBV3-1 (or the pseudogene TRBV3-2) and J usage is TRBJ2-5, with a weak D call TRBD2 (6 bases). The CDR3 runs to 14 residues. Germline-derived CDR1 and CDR2 are LGHDT and YNNKEL (reference sequence). Trimming removed 2 bases at V and 7 bases at J, with 14 bases between. This CDR3 reads CASSQWSGSGTQYF. The CDR3 coding sequence is TGTGCCAGCAGCCAATGGTCCGGGAGTGGGACCCAGTACTTC.

The rearrangement joins TRBV11-3 to TRBJ2-2; the match to TRBD1 covers 7 bases. J was trimmed by 1 base and V by 4 bases; bases with no gene match: 3. This CDR3 comprises 15 residues. Germline CDR1 SGHNT, CDR2 YENEEA. The CDR3 DNA reads TGTGCCAGCAGCTCCTGGACAGGGAACACCGGGGAGCTGTTTTTT. Translating gives CASSSWTGNTGELFF.

The chain is built from TRBV4-1 and TRBJ2-1; 11 positions agree with TRBD2. Germline V gene data show CDR1 as MGHRA and CDR2 as YSYEKL. This CDR3 region has 16 residues. The trim removed 4 bases at V and 5 bases at J, leaving 7 bases unmatched. The CDR3 sequence: CASSPPGLAENNEQFF. The DNA for the CDR3 is TGCGCCAGCAGCCCGCCGGGACTAGCGGAAAACAATGAGCAGTTCTTC.

This clone was observed once. V gene TRBV3-1 (or the pseudogene TRBV3-2) combines with J gene TRBJ2-7; 9 nucleotides line up with TRBD2. CDR1 is LGHDT, CDR2 YNNKEL, per germline (reference sequence). V dropped 5 bases and J dropped 3; count of bases not matched to a gene: 8. The CDR3 consists of 15 residues. CDR3 loop: CASSYAGTSSYEQYF. CDR3 DNA: TGTGCCAGCAGCTACGCCGGGACTAGCAGCTACGAGCAGTACTTC.

This chain connects TRBV29-1 to TRBJ1-3, with D possibly matching TRBD1 (5 bases). Germline CDR1 is SQVTM and CDR2 is ANQGSEA. Trimming shortened V by 5 bases and J by 2 bases, and 16 bases separated the two germline ends. The CDR3 has 15 amino acids. CDR3 bases: TGCAGCGTTATTTTAGCAGGGAGGCCTGGAAACACCATATATTTT. Translation: CSVILAGRPGNTIYF.

This clone was detected a few times. Other DNA sequences within the sample encode an identical CDR3. The chain recombines TRBV12-3 or TRBV12-4 with TRBJ1-1; no definite D call. The CDR3 is 13 amino acids. With 1 base removed from V and 1 base from J, the gap between germline ends came to 4 bases. In nucleotides, the CDR3 is TGTGCCAGCAGTTTAGGGCAGAACACTGAAGCTTTCTTT. Translation gives CASSLGQNTEAFF.

The chain uses TRBV5-1 and TRBJ2-5; 9 nucleotides match TRBD2. The ends lost 4 bases at V and 5 bases at J; junction bases unmatched: 12. Germline V gene lookup returns CDR1 SGHRS and CDR2 YFSETQ. The CDR3 is made up of 16 amino acids. The CDR3 coding sequence is TGCGCCAGCAGCCACGGTAGCGGGAGAGTTTCGGAGACCCAGTACTTC. Translation: CASSHGSGRVSETQYF.

This chain uses TRBV29-1 with TRBJ2-1; 12 bases match TRBD2. Germline V gene sequence: CDR1 SQVTM, CDR2 ANQGSEA. Trimming cost V 6 bases and J 4 bases; bases outside gene matches: 4. The CDR3 has 14 amino acids. The CDR3 DNA reads as TGCAGCGTCTTCGGACTAGCGGGGTACAATGAGCAGTTCTTC. It encodes CSVFGLAGYNEQFF.

The chain employs TRBV7-7 and TRBJ2-7; 10 bases match TRBD1. Looked up from germline, CDR1 is SSHAT and CDR2 is FNYEAQ (reference sequence). The CDR3 sequence is 20 residues long. The CDR3: CANLSVGSRRVRDRGVEQYF. The CDR3 DNA is TGTGCGAACCTCTCAGTAGGCTCGAGAAGGGTCCGGGACAGGGGAGTTGAGCAGTACTTC.

The CDR3 loop reads CSGYREREQYF. The CDR3 bases are TGCAGTGGGTACAGGGAACGGGAGCAGTACTTC. The J gene is TRBJ2-7, the V gene TRBV20-1, with D tentatively TRBD1 (6 bases). This CDR3 has 11 residues. Germline CDR1 reads DFQATT; CDR2 reads SNEGSKA (reference sequence). V gave up 7 bases and J gave up 7 bases, with 14 bases separating them.

This chain links TRBV5-1 with TRBJ1-2, with TRBD1 identical over 10 bases. Germline-derived CDR1 and CDR2 are SGHRS and YFSETQ. Trimming took 4 bases from V and 7 from J; bases not matched to a gene: 7. The CDR3 contains 14 residues. The CDR3 DNA reads as TGCGCCAGCAGCCGCCGGGACAGGGGAAGTGGCTACACCTTC. Translated: CASSRRDRGSGYTF.

The gene calls are TRBV30 and TRBJ2-5; the match to TRBD2 covers 12 bases. V dropped 0 bases and J dropped 5; count of bases not matched to a gene: 4. Germline V gives CDR1 GTSNPN, CDR2 SVGIG (reference sequence). The CDR3 totals 15 residues. The chain's CDR3 is CAWSVRLAGAETQYF. Written as DNA, the CDR3 is TGTGCCTGGAGTGTACGACTAGCGGGAGCTGAGACCCAGTACTTC.

The CDR3 DNA reads TGTGCCAGCAGCCCAAACGGGAGGGGCATTCAGTACTTC. Amino acids: CASSPNGRGIQYF. The V call is TRBV12-3 or TRBV12-4, the J call TRBJ2-4; 8 bases align to TRBD2. The CDR3 is 13 residues long. J lost 9 bases, V lost 6 bases, and 7 bases had no gene match.

This clone appeared a few times. The rearrangement joins TRBV19 to TRBJ1-6; the match to TRBD1 covers 10 bases. This CDR3 has 12 amino acids. J lost 13 bases, V lost 4 bases, and 1 base had no gene match. The germline V gene encodes CDR1 LNHDA and CDR2 SQIVND (reference sequence). The CDR3 protein is CASSTDRGPLHF. CDR3 in DNA: TGTGCCAGTAGTACGGACAGGGGGCCCCTCCACTTT.

This clone has just one count. The gene calls are TRBV19 and TRBJ2-1, with 11 bases identical to TRBD2. Germline V gives CDR1 LNHDA, CDR2 SQIVND (reference sequence). The CDR3 sequence is 16 residues long. The J segment lost 4 bases and the V segment lost 5 bases, leaving 7 bases of the junction unmatched. CDR3 DNA sequence: TGTGCCAGTAGTGTAGGGACTAGCGGAATATACAATGAGCAGTTCTTC. The encoded protein is CASSVGTSGIYNEQFF.

This chain uses TRBV27 with TRBJ2-7; 8 positions match TRBD1. CDR1 is MNHEY and CDR2 is SMNVEV in the germline V gene (reference sequence). The J segment lost 6 bases and the V segment lost 5 bases, leaving 15 bases of the junction unmatched. CDR3 length: 16 residues. The CDR3 reads CASSPLSGQGFSEQYF. The CDR3, as DNA: TGTGCCAGCAGTCCACTCTCCGGACAGGGATTTTCCGAGCAGTACTTC.

This chain links TRBV24-1 with TRBJ2-7, with D hard to call. Germline V gene sequence: CDR1 KGHDR, CDR2 SFDVKD. This CDR3 has 15 amino acids. Trimming removed 2 bases at V and 1 base at J, with 11 bases between. CDR3 DNA: TGTGCCACCAGTGATTCCCGTGAGGCATCCTACGAGCAGTACTTC. It translates to CATSDSREASYEQYF.

A single count supports this clone. This chain connects TRBV9 to TRBJ2-5, with no clear D. Trimming shortened V by 8 bases and J by 2 bases, and 7 bases separated the two germline ends. This CDR3 is built from 11 residues. The germline V gene has CDR1 SGDLS and CDR2 YYNGEE. The chain's CDR3 is CASASQETQYF. CDR3 coding DNA: TGTGCCAGTGCCAGTCAAGAGACCCAGTACTTC.

This clone was recorded once. The chain couples TRBV27 to TRBJ2-2; 8 bases line up with TRBD2. This CDR3 has 16 residues. Looked up from germline, CDR1 is MNHEY and CDR2 is SMNVEV (reference sequence). V shed 2 bases, J shed 1 base, and the junction held 3 bases outside the gene matches. The CDR3 region is CASSLVGGGNTGELFF. The CDR3 DNA follows: TGTGCCAGCAGTTTAGTCGGGGGGGGGAACACCGGGGAGCTGTTTTTT.

To note about this clone: This sample also contains other DNA sequences that code for the same CDR3. The rearrangement uses TRBV10-3 and TRBJ1-1, with D perhaps matching TRBD1 (5 bases). Germline CDR1 ENHRY, CDR2 SYGVKD. The CDR3 loop spans 13 amino acids. The V and J ends lost 2 bases and 3 bases respectively, with 7 bases between them. The CDR3 DNA is TGTGCCATCAGTGAGAGGGGTGACACTGAAGCTTTCTTT. This encodes CAISERGDTEAFF.

The gene calls are TRBV7-9 and TRBJ1-5; 9 bases align to TRBD1. J gave up 1 base and V 5 bases, and 6 bases lay outside the gene matches. The germline V gene encodes CDR1 SEHNR and CDR2 FQNEAQ (reference sequence). This CDR3 has 16 residues. The CDR3 nucleotides read TGTGCCAGCAGCCGACAGGGGGAGGGGAGCAATCAGCCCCAGCATTTT. Protein sequence: CASSRQGEGSNQPQHF.

The rearrangement links TRBV24-1 to TRBJ1-1, with 7 bases identical to TRBD1. The germline V gene has CDR1 KGHDR and CDR2 SFDVKD. V gave up 4 bases and J gave up 1 base; unmatched junction bases: 5. This CDR3 is 15 amino acids long. CDR3 protein: CATSETGDANTEAFF. CDR3 coding DNA: TGTGCCACCAGTGAAACAGGGGATGCGAACACTGAAGCTTTCTTT.

The CDR3 DNA reads as TGTGCCAGCAGCGAGGTGGATACGCAGTATTTT. Its protein product is CASSEVDTQYF. This sequence joins TRBV7-9 and TRBJ2-3; D remains unclear. This CDR3 contains 11 residues. The germline V gene has CDR1 SEHNR and CDR2 FQNEAQ (reference sequence). V lost 5 bases and J lost 6, with 6 bases in between.